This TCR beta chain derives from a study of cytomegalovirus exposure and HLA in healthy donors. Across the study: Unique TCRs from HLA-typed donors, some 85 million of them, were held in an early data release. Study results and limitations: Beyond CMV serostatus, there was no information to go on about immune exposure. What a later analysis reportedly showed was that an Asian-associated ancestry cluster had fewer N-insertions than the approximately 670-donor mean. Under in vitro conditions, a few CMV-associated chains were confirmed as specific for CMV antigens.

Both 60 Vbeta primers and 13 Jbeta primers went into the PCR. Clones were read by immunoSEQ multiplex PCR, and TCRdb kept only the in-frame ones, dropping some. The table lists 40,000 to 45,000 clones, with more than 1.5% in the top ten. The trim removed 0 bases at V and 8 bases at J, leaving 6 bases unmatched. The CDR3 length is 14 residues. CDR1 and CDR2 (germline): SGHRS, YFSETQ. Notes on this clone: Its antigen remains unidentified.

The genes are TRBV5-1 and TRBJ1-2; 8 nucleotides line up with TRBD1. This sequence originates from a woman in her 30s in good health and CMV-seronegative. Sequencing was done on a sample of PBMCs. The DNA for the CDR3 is TGCGCCAGCAGCTTGGTGGCGACAGGGGACGGCTACACCTTC. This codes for CASSLVATGDGYTF.